The T cell receptor beta chain under discussion was sequenced for a study of blood T cell repertoires in COVID-19. Measured with immunoSEQ multiplex PCR; TCRdb has only the in-frame clones, and not every one. The table has under 350,000 clones, almost 85% seen once; the top ten hold around 7.2%. V was clipped by 4 bases and J by 0 bases; unmatched bases: 13. CDR1 is KGHSH and CDR2 is LQKENI in the germline V gene. The CDR3 consists of 20 residues. The receptor's source is a human donor in a cohort sampled during active COVID-19. This chain joins TRBV18 and TRBJ2-6; TRBD1 matches at 9 bases. The sequenced sample was peripheral blood. The CDR3 bases are TGTGCCAGCTCACTCAGAGTGGGAAGGGACAGGGACTCTGGGGCCAACGTCCTGACTTTC. It is translated as CASSLRVGRDRDSGANVLTF.